This TCR beta chain was sequenced for a study of a mutant IDH1 vaccine in newly diagnosed glioma. This table comes from immunoSEQ multiplex PCR, and its TCRdb copy is limited to in-frame clones, with some not included. This sample carries approximately 50,000 clones, less than 90% of them seen once, and the ten largest clones take over 1.5%. A note on this clone: Its target is not known.

Documented time point: week 35, safety follow-up. Doses consisted of 300 ug of mutant IDH1 20-mer peptide each, paired with topical imiquimod. The sequence came from a man aged 35-49 years with glioma. This specimen consisted of PBMCs, obtained from a glioma patient whose treatment included an IDH1 peptide vaccine.

CDR3 loop: CASSVSASTDTQYF. CDR3 DNA sequence: TGTGCCAGCAGTGTGAGTGCTAGCACAGATACGCAGTATTTT. The chain recombines TRBV27 with TRBJ2-3, with unresolved D. CDR1 is MNHEY, CDR2 SMNVEV, per germline (reference sequence). The CDR3 sequence is 14 residues long. Trimming shortened V by 5 bases and J by 0 bases, and 9 bases separated the two germline ends.